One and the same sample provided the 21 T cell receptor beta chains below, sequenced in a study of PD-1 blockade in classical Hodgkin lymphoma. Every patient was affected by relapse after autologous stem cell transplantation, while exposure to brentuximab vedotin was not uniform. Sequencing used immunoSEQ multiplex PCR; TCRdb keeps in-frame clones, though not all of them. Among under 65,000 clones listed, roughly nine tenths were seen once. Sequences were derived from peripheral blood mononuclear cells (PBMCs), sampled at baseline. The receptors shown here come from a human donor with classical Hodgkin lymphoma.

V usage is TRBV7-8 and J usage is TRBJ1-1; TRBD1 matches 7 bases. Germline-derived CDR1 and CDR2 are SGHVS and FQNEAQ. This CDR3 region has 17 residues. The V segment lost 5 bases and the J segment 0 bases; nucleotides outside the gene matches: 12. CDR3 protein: CASSPQGESKMNTEAFF. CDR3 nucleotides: TGTGCCAGCAGCCCCCAGGGGGAATCCAAAATGAACACTGAAGCTTTCTTT. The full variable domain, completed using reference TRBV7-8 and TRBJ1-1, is GAGVSQSPRYKVAKRGQDVALRCDPISGHVSLFWYQQALGQGPEFLTYFQNEAQLDKSGLPSDRFFAERPEGSVSTLKIQRTQQEDSAVYLCASSPQGESKMNTEAFFGQGTRLTVV.

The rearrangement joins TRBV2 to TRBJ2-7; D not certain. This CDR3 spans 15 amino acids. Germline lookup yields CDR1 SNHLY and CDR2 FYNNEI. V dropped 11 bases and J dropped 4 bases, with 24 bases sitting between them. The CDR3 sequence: CALRPRAPQTYEQYF. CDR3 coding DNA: TGTGCCCTTAGGCCCCGGGCTCCTCAGACATACGAGCAGTACTTC.

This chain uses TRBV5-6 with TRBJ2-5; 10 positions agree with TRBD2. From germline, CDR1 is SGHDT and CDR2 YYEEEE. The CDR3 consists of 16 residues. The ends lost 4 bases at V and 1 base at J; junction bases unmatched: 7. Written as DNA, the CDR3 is TGTGCCAGCAGCATAACTAGCGGGACAACCCAAGAGACCCAGTACTTC. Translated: CASSITSGTTQETQYF.

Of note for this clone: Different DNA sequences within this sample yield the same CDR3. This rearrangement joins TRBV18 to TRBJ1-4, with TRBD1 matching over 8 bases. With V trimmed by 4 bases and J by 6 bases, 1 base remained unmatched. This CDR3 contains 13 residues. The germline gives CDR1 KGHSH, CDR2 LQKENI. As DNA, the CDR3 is TGTGCCAGCTCACTGGACAGGGATGAAAAACTGTTTTTT. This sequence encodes CASSLDRDEKLFF.

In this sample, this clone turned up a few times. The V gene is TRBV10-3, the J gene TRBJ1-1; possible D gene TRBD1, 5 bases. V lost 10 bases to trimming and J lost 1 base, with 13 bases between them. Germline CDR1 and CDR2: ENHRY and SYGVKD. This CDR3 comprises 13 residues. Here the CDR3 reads CASLGGGNTEAFF. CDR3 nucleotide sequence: TGTGCCAGCTTGGGTGGGGGGAACACTGAAGCTTTCTTT.

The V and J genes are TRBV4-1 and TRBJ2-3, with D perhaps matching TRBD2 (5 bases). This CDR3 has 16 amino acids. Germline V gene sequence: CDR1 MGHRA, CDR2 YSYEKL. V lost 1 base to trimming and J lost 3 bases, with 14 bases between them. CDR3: CASSQVPGIPTDTQYF. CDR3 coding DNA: TGCGCCAGCAGCCAAGTGCCGGGAATTCCGACAGATACGCAGTATTTT.

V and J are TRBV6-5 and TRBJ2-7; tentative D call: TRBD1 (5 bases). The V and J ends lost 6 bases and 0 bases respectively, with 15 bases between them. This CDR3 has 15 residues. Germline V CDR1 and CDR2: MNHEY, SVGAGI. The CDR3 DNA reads TGTGCCAGCAGCCCTAGGCAGGGAACCTCCTACGAGCAGTACTTC. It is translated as CASSPRQGTSYEQYF.

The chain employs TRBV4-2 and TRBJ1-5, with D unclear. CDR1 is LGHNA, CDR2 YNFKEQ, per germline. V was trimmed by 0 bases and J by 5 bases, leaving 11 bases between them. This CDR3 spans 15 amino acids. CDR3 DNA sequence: TGTGCCAGCAGCCAAGAGGCAGTGGCAGATCAGCCCCAGCATTTT. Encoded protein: CASSQEAVADQPQHF.

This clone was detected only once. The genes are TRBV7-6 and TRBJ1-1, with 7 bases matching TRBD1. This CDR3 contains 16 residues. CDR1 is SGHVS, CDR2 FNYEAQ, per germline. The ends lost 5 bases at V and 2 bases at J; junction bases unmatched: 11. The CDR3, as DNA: TGTGCCAGCAGCCCACTCACAGGGGTGAGTAACACTGAAGCTTTCTTT. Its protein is CASSPLTGVSNTEAFF.

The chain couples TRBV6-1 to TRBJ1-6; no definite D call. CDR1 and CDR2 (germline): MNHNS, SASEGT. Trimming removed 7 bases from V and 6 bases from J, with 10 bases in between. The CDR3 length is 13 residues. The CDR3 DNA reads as TGTGCCAGCATGAGGCGGATTAATTCACCCCTCCACTTT. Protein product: CASMRRINSPLHF.

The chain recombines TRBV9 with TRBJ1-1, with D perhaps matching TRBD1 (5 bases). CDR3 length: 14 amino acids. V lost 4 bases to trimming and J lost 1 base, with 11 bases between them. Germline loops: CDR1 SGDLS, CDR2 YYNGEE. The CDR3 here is CASSPVGGNTEAFF. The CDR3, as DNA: TGTGCCAGCAGCCCCGTGGGGGGGAACACTGAAGCTTTCTTT.

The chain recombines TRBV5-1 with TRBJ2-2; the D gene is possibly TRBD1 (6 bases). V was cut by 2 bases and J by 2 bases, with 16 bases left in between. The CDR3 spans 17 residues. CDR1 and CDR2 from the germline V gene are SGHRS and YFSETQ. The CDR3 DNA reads TGCGCCAGCAGCTTCACCTCTAGGACAGTTAACACCGGGGAGCTGTTTTTT. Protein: CASSFTSRTVNTGELFF.

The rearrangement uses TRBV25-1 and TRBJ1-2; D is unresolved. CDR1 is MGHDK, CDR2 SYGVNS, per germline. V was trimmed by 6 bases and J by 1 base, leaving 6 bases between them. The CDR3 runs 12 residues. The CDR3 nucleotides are TGTGCCAGCAGGGGTGATAACTATGGCTACACCTTC. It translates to CASRGDNYGYTF.

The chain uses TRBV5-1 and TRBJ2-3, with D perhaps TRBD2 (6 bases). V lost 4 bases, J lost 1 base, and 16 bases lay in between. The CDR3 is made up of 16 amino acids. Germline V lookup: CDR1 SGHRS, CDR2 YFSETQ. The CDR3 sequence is CASSRDAGGGTDTQYF. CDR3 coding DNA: TGCGCCAGCAGCCGGGATGCTGGCGGGGGCACAGATACGCAGTATTTT. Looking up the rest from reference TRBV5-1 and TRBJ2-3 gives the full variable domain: KAGVTQTPRYLIKTRGQQVTLSCSPISGHRSVSWYQQTPGQGLQFLFEYFSETQRNKGNFPGRFSGRQFSNSRSEMNVSTLELGDSALYLCASSRDAGGGTDTQYFGPGTRLTVL.

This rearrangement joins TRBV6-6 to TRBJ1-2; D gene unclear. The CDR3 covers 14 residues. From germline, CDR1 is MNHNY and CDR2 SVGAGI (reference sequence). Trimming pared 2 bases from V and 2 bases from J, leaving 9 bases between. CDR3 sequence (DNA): TGTGCCAGCAGTTACCCCCCTTCAAACTATGGCTACACCTTC. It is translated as CASSYPPSNYGYTF.

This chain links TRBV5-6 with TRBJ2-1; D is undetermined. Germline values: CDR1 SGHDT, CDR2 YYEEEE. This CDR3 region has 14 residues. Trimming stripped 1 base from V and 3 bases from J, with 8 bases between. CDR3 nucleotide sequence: TGTGCCAGCAGCTTGTCGCCCCGCTACAATGAGCAGTTCTTC. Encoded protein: CASSLSPRYNEQFF.

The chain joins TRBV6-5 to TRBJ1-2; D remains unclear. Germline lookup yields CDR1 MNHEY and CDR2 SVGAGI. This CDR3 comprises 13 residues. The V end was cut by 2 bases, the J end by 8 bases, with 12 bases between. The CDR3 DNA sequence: TGTGCCAGCAGTTACAGCAGGCTAAAGGGCTACACCTTC. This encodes CASSYSRLKGYTF.

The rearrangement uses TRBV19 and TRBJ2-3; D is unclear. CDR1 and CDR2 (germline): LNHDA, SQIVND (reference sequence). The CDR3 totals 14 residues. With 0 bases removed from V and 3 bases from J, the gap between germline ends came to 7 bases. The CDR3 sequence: CASSIEMGTDTQYF. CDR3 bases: TGTGCCAGTAGTATAGAAATGGGGACAGATACGCAGTATTTT.

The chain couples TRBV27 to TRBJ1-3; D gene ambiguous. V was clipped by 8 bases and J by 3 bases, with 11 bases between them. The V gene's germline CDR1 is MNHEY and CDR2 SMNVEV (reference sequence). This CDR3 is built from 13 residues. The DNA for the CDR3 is TGTGCCAGCGGGTGGATGAATGGAAACACCATATATTTT. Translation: CASGWMNGNTIYF.

The CDR3 nucleotides are TGTGCCAGCAGCTTAGACAGGGAGGACGGCTACACCTTC. Translating it yields CASSLDREDGYTF. The chain uses TRBV5-5 and TRBJ1-2, with 7 bases lining up with TRBD1. Germline-derived CDR1 and CDR2 are SGHKS and YYEKEE (reference sequence). This CDR3 is built from 13 residues. V lost 2 bases to trimming and J lost 8 bases; unmatched junction nucleotides: 6.

This chain's CDR3 is CASSYSYRGNYGYTF. CDR3 in DNA: TGTGCCAGCAGTTACTCGTACAGGGGAAACTATGGCTACACCTTC. The chain couples TRBV6-5 to TRBJ1-2; 7 bases match TRBD1. There are 15 residues in the CDR3. Per germline, CDR1 MNHEY and CDR2 SVGAGI. V shed 0 bases, J shed 2 bases, and the junction held 3 bases outside the gene matches.